This T cell receptor (beta chain) was sequenced during a study of T cells in localized non-small cell lung cancer. Study findings and constraints: It remains possible that heterogeneity exists, since only one tumor region was sequenced. Of the tissues analyzed, uninvolved adjacent lung showed maximal T cell clonality, greater than tumor.

V lost 7 bases to trimming and J lost 3 bases, with 4 bases between them. The CDR3 loop spans 11 amino acids. CDR1 is MNHGY and CDR2 is SVAAGI in the germline V gene. Concerning this clone: The antigen is not known.

Assay: immunoSEQ multiplex PCR; the TCRdb copy retains only in-frame clones and omits some. The data contain 2,600 or so clones, around 21% of them singletons. This sequence was found in a man aged 35 to 69 with stage I lung adenocarcinoma. The rearrangement links TRBV6-9 to TRBJ2-1; D is unresolved. The sample here was lung tumor tissue, taken before any cancer treatment. The CDR3 DNA sequence: TGTGCCAGCATCGACTACAATGAGCAGTTCTTC. This encodes CASIDYNEQFF.